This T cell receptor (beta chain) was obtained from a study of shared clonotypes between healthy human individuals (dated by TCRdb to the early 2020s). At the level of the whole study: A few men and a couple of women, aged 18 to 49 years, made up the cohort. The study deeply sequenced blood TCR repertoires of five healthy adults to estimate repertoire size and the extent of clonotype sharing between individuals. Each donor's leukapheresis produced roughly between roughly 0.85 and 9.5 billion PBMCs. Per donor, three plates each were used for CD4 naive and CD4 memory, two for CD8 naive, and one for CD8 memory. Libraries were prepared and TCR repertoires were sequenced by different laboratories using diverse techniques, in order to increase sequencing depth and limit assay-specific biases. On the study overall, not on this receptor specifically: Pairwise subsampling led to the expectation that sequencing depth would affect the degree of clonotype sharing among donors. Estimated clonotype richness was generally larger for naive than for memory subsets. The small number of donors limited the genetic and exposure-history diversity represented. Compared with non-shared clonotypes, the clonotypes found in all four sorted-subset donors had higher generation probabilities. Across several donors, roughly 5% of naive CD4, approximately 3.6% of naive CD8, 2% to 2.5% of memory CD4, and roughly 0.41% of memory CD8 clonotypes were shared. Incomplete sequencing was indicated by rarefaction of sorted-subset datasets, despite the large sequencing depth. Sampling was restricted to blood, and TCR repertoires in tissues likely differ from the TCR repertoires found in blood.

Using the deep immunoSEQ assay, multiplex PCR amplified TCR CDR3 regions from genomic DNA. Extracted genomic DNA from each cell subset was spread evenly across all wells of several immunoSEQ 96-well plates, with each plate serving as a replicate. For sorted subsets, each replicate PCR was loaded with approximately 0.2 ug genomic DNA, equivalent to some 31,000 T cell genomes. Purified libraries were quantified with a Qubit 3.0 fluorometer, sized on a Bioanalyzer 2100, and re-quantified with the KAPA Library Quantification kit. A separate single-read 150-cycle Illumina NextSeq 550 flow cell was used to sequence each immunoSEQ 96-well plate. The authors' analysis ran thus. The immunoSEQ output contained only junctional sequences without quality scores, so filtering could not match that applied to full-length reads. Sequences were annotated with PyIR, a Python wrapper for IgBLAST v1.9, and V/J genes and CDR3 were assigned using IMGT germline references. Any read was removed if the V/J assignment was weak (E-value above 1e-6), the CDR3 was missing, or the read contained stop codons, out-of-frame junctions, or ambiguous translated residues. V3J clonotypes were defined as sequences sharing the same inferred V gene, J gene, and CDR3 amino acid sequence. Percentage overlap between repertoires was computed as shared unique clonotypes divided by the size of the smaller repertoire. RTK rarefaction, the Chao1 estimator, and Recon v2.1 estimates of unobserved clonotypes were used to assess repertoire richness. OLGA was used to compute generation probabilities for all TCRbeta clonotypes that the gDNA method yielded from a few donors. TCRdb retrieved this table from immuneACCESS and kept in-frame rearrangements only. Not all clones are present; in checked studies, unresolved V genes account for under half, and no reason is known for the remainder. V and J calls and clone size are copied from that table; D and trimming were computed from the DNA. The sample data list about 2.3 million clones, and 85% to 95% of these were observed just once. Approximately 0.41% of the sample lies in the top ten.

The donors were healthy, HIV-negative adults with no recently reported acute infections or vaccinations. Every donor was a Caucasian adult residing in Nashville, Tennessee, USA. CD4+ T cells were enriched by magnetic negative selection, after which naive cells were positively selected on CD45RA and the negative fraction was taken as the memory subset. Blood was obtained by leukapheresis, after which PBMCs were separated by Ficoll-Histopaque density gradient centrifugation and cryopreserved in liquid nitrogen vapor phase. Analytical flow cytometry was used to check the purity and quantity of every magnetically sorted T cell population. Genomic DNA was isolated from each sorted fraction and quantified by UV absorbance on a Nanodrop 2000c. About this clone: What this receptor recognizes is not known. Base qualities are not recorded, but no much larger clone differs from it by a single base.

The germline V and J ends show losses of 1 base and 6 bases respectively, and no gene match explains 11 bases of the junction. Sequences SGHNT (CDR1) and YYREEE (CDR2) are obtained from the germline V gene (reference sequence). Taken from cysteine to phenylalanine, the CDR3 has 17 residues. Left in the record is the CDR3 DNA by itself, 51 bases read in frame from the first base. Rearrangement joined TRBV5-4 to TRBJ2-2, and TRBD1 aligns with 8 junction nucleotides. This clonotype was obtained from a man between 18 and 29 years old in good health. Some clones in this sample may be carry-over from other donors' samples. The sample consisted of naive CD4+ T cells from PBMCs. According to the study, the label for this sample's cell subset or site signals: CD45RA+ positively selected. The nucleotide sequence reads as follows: TGTGCCAGCAGCTTGTTCGGGGCAGGGGGCTATTCCGGGGAGCTGTTTTTT. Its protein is CASSLFGAGGYSGELFF.